This TCR beta chain appears in the sequencing data of a study of cytomegalovirus exposure and HLA in healthy donors. The CDR3 has 14 residues. V trimming: 5 bases; J trimming: 5 bases; junction bases outside the gene matches: 6. The germline V gene encodes CDR1 SEHNR and CDR2 FQNEAQ (reference sequence). The assay was immunoSEQ multiplex PCR, and TCRdb's table has in-frame clones only and misses some. The sample lists about 130,000 clones, approximately 89% occurring once. A word on this clone: No antigen is known for it.

The study's findings and limits: 150 or so TCR beta chains were listed as cytomegalovirus-associated. Reports indicated that the classifier achieved high specificity and sensitivity in diagnosing cytomegalovirus status.

Sequencing input: PBMCs. The sequence was collected from a woman aged 18-29 years in good health and CMV-seropositive. V gene TRBV7-9 combines with J gene TRBJ2-3; the match to TRBD1 covers 8 bases. As DNA, the CDR3 is TGTGCCAGCAGCCGGACAGGGTCAGGAGATACGCAGTATTTT. It is translated as CASSRTGSGDTQYF.